These 7 T cell receptor beta chains were all obtained from the same sample, sequenced in a study of T cell repertoires in cytomegalovirus infection. One entry per CDR3 protein results from TCRdb running MiXCR on the reads. Of 830,000 or so distinct CDR3 sequences in the sample, 30% to 35% were seen once. For these TCRs, the target antigens are not known. The sample consisted of cultured CD8+ T cells from PBMCs, taken from culture after CMV antigen stimulation. The source is a human donor in good health (CMV status not recorded). Some clones in this sample may be carry-over from other donors' samples.

The CDR3 coding sequence is TGCAGCGTTGAAGACCCCACCGGGACAGAGACCTACAATGAGCAGTTCTTC. This codes for CSVEDPTGTETYNEQFF. The chain links TRBV29-1 to TRBJ2-1; the match to TRBD1 covers 7 bases. CDR1 is SQVTM and CDR2 is ANQGSEA in the germline V gene. Trimming removed 0 bases from V and 2 bases from J; junction bases left unmatched: 10. CDR3 length: 17 amino acids.

The chain employs TRBV7-9 and TRBJ2-7, with TRBD2 matching over 7 bases. Germline V gene lookup returns CDR1 SEHNR and CDR2 FQNEAQ (reference sequence). The CDR3 totals 14 residues. Unmatched junction bases numbered 6, after V lost 4 bases and J lost 3 bases. The CDR3 region is CASSSAGENYEQYF. The DNA for the CDR3 is TGTGCCAGCAGCTCTGCGGGGGAGAACTACGAGCAGTACTTC.

The CDR3 nucleotides read TGTGCCAGCAGTGACGTAGGGGAGTTTGGGAACACTGAAGCTTTCTTT. It yields the protein CASSDVGEFGNTEAFF. The chain is built from TRBV2 and TRBJ1-1; D possibly corresponds to TRBD1 (5 bases). Trimming removed 3 bases from V and 1 base from J, with 15 bases in between. From germline, CDR1 is SNHLY and CDR2 FYNNEI. The CDR3 is 16 residues long.

This clonotype was counted only a few times. The rearrangement joins TRBV7-9 to TRBJ2-7; D unclear. Germline values: CDR1 SEHNR, CDR2 FQNEAQ (reference sequence). This CDR3 region has 14 residues. V gave up 5 bases and J gave up 0 bases, with 11 bases separating them. DNA for the CDR3: TGTGCCAGCAGCCGATACAGTAGCTCCTACGAGCAGTACGTC. This sequence encodes CASSRYSSSYEQYV.

The CDR3 region is CSVRLPDHGSSGNTIYF. CDR3 coding DNA: TGCAGCGTACGCTTGCCGGATCACGGTTCCTCTGGAAACACCATATATTTT. The chain couples TRBV29-1 to TRBJ1-3; D is unclear. Germline assignment: CDR1 SQVTM and CDR2 ANQGSEA. The CDR3 is 17 amino acids. Between the trimmed V and J ends, which lost 6 bases and 0 bases, there was a span of 21 bases.

The chain has TRBV6-6 and TRBJ1-5; 8 bases line up with TRBD1. J lost 7 bases, V lost 7 bases, and 9 bases had no gene match. Looked up from germline, CDR1 is MNHNY and CDR2 is SVGAGI (reference sequence). This CDR3 is built from 14 residues. The CDR3 sequence: CASTWTGRVQPQHF. In nucleotides, the CDR3 is TGTGCCAGCACCTGGACAGGGCGGGTCCAGCCCCAGCATTTT.

This clonotype appeared a few times. V is TRBV2 and J is TRBJ2-3; 8 positions agree with TRBD2. The J segment lost 1 base and the V segment lost 11 bases, leaving 8 bases of the junction unmatched. The germline V gene encodes CDR1 SNHLY and CDR2 FYNNEI. The CDR3 loop spans 14 amino acids. The CDR3 sequence: CASRQLAGTDTQYF. The DNA for the CDR3 is TGTGCCTCTCGGCAACTAGCGGGCACAGATACGCAGTATTTT. Full variable domain (remainder filled in from reference TRBV2 and TRBJ2-3): EPEVTQTPSHQVTQMGQEVILRCVPISNHLYFYWYRQILGQKVEFLVSFYNNEISEKSEIFDDQFSVERPDGSNFTLKIRSTKLEDSAMYFCASRQLAGTDTQYFGPGTRLTVL.